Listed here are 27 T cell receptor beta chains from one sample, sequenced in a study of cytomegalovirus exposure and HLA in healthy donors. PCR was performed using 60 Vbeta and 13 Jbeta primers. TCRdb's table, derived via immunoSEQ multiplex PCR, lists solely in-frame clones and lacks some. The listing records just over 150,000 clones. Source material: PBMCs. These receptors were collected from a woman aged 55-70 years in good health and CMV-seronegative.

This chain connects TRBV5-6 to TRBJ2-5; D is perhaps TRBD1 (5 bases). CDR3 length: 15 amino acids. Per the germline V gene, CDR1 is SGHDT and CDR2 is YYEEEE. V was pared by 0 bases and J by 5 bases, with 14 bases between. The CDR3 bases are TGTGCCAGCAGCTTGGGACAGTTTCTGAGGGAGACCCAGTACTTC. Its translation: CASSLGQFLRETQYF. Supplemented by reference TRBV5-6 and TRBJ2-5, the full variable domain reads DAGVTQSPTHLIKTRGQQVTLRCSPKSGHDTVSWYQQALGQGPQFIFQYYEEEERQRGNFPDRFSGHQFPNYSSELNVNALLLGDSALYLCASSLGQFLRETQYFGPGTRLLVL.

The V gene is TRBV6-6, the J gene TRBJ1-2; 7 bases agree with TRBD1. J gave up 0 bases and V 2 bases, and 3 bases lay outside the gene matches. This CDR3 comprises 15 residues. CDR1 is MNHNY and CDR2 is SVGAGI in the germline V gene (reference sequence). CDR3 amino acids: CASSYPGGSNYGYTF. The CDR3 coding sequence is TGTGCCAGCAGTTACCCAGGGGGATCTAACTATGGCTACACCTTC.

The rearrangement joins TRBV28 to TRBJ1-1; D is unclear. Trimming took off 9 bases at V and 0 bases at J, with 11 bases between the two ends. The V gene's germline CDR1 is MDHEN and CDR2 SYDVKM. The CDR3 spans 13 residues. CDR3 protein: CASLQFMNTEAFF. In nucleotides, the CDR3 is TGTGCCAGTTTACAGTTCATGAACACTGAAGCTTTCTTT.

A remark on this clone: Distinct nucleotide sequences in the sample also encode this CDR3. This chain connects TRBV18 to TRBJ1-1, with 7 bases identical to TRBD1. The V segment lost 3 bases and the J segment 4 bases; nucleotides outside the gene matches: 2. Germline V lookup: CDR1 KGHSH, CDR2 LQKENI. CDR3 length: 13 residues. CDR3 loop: CASSPPGGTEAFF. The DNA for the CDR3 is TGTGCCAGCTCACCCCCAGGGGGCACTGAAGCTTTCTTT.

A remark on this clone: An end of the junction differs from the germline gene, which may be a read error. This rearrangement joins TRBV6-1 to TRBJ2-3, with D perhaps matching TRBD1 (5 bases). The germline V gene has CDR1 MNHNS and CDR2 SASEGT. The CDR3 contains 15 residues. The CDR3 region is CTSSAQALVGDTQYF. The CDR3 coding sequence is TGTACCAGCAGTGCACAGGCTCTCGTTGGAGATACGCAGTATTTT.

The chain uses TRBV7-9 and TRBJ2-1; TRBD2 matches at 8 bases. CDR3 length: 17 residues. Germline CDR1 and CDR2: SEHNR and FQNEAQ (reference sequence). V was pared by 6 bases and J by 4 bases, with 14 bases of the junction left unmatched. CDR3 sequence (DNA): TGTGCCAGCAGTCCCGTGACCGGGGGGGGCTTTTACAATGAGCAGTTCTTC. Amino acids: CASSPVTGGGFYNEQFF.

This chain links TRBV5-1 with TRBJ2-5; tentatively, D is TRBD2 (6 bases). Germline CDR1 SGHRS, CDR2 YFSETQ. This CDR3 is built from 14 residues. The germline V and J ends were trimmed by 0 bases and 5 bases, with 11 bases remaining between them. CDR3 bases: TGCGCCAGCAGCTTGGGGGGAACTAGCGAGACCCAGTACTTC. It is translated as CASSLGGTSETQYF. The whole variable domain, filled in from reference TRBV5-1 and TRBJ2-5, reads KAGVTQTPRYLIKTRGQQVTLSCSPISGHRSVSWYQQTPGQGLQFLFEYFSETQRNKGNFPGRFSGRQFSNSRSEMNVSTLELGDSALYLCASSLGGTSETQYFGPGTRLLVL.

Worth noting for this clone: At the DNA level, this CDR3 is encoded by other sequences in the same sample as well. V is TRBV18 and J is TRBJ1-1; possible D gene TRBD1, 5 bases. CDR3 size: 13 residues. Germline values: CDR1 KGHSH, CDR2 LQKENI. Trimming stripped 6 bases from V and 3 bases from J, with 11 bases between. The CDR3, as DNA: TGTGCCAGCTCCCCGCGGGGGGACACTGAAGCTTTCTTT. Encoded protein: CASSPRGDTEAFF.

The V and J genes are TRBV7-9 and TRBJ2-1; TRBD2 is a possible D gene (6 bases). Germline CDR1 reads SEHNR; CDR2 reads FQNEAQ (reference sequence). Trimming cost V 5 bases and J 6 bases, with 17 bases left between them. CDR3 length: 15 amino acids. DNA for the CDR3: TGTGCCAGCAGCCCGGGAGCTGGAGCACGCAATGAGCAGTTCTTC. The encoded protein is CASSPGAGARNEQFF.

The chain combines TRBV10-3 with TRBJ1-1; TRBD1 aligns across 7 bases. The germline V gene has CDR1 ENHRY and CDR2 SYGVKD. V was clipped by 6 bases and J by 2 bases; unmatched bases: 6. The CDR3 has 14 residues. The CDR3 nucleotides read TGTGCCATCAGAGGGACAGCAATTAACACTGAAGCTTTCTTT. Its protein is CAIRGTAINTEAFF.

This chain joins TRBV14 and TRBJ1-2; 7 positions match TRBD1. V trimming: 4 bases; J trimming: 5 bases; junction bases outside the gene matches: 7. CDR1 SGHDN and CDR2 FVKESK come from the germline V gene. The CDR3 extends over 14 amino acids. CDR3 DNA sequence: TGTGCCAGCAGCCCACTACAGGGGATGTATGGCTACACCTTC. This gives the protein CASSPLQGMYGYTF. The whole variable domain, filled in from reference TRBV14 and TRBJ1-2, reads EAGVTQFPSHSVIEKGQTVTLRCDPISGHDNLYWYRRVMGKEIKFLLHFVKESKQDESGMPNNRFLAERTGGTYSTLKVQPAELEDSGVYFCASSPLQGMYGYTFGSGTRLTVV.

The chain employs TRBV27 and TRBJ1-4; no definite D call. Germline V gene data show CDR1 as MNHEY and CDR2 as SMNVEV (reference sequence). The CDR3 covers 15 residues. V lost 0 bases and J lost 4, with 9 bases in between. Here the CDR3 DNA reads TGTGCCAGCAGTTTATCGAGAACAGTTAATGAAAAACTGTTTTTT. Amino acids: CASSLSRTVNEKLFF.

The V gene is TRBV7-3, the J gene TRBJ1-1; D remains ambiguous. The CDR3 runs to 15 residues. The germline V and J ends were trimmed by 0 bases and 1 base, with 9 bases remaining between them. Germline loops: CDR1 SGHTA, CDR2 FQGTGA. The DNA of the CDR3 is TGTGCCAGCAGCTTAACCCGCGACACGAACACTGAAGCTTTCTTT. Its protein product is CASSLTRDTNTEAFF.

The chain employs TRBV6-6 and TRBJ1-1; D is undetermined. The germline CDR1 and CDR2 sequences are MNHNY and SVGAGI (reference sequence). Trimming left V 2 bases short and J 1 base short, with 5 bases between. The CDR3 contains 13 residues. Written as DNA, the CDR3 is TGTGCCAGCAGTTACGCAGGGAACACTGAAGCTTTCTTT. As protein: CASSYAGNTEAFF.

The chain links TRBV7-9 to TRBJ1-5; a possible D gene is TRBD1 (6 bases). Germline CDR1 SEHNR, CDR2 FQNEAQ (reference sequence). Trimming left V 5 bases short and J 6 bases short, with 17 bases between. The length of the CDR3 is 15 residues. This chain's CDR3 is CASSQTGGAGQPQHF. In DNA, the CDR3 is TGTGCCAGCAGCCAGACGGGGGGCGCAGGTCAGCCCCAGCATTTT.

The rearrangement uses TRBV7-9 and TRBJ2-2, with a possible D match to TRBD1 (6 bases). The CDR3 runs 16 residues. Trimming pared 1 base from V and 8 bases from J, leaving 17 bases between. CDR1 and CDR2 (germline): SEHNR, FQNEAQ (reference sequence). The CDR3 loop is CASSLGGGQGYGELFF. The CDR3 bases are TGTGCCAGCAGCTTAGGTGGGGGTCAGGGGTATGGGGAGCTGTTTTTT. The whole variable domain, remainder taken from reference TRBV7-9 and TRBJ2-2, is DTGVSQNPRHKITKRGQNVTFRCDPISEHNRLYWYRQTLGQGPEFLTYFQNEAQLEKSRLLSDRFSAERPKGSFSTLEIQRTEQGDSAMYLCASSLGGGQGYGELFFGEGSRLTVL.

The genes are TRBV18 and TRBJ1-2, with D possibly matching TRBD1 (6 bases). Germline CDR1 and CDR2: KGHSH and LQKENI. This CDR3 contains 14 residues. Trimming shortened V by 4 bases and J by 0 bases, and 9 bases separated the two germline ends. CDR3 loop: CASSLGQTNYGYTF. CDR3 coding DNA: TGTGCCAGCTCACTAGGACAGACTAACTATGGCTACACCTTC.

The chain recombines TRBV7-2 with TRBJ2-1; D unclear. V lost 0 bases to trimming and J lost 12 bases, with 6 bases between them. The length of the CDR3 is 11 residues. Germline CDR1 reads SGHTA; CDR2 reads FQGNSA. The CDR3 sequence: CASSLARGQFF. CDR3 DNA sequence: TGTGCCAGCAGCTTAGCCCGAGGGCAGTTCTTC.

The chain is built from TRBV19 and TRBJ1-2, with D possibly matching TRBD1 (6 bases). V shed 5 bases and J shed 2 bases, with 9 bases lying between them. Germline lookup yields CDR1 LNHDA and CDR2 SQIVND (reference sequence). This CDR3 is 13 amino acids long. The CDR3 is CASSARGNYGYTF. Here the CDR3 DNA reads TGTGCCAGTAGTGCCAGGGGAAACTATGGCTACACCTTC.

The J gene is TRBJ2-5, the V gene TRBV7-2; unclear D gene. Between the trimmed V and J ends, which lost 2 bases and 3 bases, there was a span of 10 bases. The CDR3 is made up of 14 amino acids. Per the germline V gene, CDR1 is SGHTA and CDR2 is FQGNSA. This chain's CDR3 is CASSLSDIEETQYF. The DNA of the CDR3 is TGTGCCAGCAGCTTATCCGACATCGAAGAGACCCAGTACTTC.

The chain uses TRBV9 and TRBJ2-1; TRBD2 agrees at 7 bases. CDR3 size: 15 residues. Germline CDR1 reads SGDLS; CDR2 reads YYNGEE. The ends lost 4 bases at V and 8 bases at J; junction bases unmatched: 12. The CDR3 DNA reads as TGTGCCAGCAGCCCCCAATTCCGGGGGGTGGATGAGCAGTTCTTC. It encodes CASSPQFRGVDEQFF.

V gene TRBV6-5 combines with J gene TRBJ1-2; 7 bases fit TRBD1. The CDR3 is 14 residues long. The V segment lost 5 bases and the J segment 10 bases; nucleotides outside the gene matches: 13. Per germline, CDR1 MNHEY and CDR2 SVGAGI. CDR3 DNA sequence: TGTGCCAGCAGTCAAATCGTTGGGGACAGTCACTACACCTTC. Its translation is CASSQIVGDSHYTF.

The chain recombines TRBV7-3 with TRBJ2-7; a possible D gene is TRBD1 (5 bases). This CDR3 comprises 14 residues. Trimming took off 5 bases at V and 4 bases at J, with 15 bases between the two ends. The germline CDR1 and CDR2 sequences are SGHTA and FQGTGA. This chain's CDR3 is CASSPPGRDYEQYF. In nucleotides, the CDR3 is TGTGCCAGCAGCCCCCCGGGCAGGGATTACGAGCAGTACTTC.

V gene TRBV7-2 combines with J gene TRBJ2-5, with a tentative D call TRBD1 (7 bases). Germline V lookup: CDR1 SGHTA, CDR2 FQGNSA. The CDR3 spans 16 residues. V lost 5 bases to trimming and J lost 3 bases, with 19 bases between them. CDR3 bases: TGTGCCAGCAGCATACTTCAGGGGGGTAACGAAGAGACCCAGTACTTC. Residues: CASSILQGGNEETQYF. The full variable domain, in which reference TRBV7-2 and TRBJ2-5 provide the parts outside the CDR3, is GAGVSQSPSNKVTEKGKDVELRCDPISGHTALYWYRQSLGQGLEFLIYFQGNSAPDKSGLPSDRFSAERTGGSVSTLTIQRTQQEDSAVYLCASSILQGGNEETQYFGPGTRLLVL.

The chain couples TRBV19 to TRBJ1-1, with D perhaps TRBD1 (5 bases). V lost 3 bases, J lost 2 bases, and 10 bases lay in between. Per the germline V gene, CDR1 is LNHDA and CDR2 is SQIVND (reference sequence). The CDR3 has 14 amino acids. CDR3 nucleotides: TGTGCCAGTAGTATTCGTGGGGCTAACACTGAAGCTTTCTTT. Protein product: CASSIRGANTEAFF.

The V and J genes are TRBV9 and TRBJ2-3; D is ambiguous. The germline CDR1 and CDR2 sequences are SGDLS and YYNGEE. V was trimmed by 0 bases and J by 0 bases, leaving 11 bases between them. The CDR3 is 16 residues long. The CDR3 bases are TGTGCCAGCAGCGTAGGAGGCTCTCTTAGCACAGATACGCAGTATTTT. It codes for CASSVGGSLSTDTQYF.

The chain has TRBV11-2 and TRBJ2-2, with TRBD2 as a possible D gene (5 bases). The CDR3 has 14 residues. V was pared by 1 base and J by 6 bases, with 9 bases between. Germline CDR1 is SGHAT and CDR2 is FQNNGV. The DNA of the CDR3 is TGTGCCAGCAGCTTAGTGAGGACTTCCGGGGAGCTGTTTTTT. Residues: CASSLVRTSGELFF.